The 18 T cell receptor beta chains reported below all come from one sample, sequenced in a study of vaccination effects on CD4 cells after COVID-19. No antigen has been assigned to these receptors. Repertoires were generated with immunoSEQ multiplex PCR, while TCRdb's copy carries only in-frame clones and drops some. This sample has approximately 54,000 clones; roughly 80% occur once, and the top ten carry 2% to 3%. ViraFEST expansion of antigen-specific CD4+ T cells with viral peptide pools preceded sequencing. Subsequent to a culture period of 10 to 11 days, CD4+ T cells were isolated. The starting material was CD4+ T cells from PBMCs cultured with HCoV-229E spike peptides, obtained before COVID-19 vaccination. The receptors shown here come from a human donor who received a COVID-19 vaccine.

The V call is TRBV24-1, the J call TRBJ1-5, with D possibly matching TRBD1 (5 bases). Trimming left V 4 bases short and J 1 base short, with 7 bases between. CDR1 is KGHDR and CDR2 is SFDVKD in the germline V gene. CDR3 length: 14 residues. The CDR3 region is CATSDRVSNQPQHF. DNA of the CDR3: TGTGCCACCAGTGACAGGGTGAGCAATCAGCCCCAGCATTTT.

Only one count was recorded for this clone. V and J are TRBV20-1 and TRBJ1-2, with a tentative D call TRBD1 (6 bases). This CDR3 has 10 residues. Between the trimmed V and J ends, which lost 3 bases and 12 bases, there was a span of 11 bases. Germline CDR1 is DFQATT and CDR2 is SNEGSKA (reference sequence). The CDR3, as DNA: TGCAGTGCTAGCCTACAGGGAAACACCTTC. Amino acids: CSASLQGNTF.

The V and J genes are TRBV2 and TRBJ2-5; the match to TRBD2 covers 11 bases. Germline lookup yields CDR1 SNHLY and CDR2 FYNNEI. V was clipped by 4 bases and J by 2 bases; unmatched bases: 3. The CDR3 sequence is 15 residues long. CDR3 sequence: CASSVPSGGQETQYF. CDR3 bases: TGTGCCAGCAGTGTTCCTAGCGGGGGGCAAGAGACCCAGTACTTC.

The DNA for the CDR3 is TGTGCCAGCAGCTCCAGGGGGCGTGGGGAAAAACTGTTTTTT. Amino acids: CASSSRGRGEKLFF. This chain uses TRBV7-9 with TRBJ1-4, with TRBD1 matching 8 bases. This CDR3 contains 14 residues. Germline CDR1 is SEHNR and CDR2 is FQNEAQ (reference sequence). V gave up 4 bases and J gave up 8 bases; unmatched junction bases: 6. The full variable domain, rest sourced from reference TRBV7-9 and TRBJ1-4, is DTGVSQNPRHKITKRGQNVTFRCDPISEHNRLYWYRQTLGQGPEFLTYFQNEAQLEKSRLLSDRFSAERPKGSFSTLEIQRTEQGDSAMYLCASSSRGRGEKLFFGSGTQLSVL.

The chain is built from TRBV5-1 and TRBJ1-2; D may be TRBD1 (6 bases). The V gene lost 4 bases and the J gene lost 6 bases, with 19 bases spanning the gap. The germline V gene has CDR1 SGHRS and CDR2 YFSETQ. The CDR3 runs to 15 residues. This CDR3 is CASSLQGLKGDGYTF. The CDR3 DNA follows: TGCGCCAGCAGCCTACAGGGATTGAAGGGCGATGGCTACACCTTC. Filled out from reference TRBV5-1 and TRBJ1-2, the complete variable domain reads KAGVTQTPRYLIKTRGQQVTLSCSPISGHRSVSWYQQTPGQGLQFLFEYFSETQRNKGNFPGRFSGRQFSNSRSEMNVSTLELGDSALYLCASSLQGLKGDGYTFGSGTRLTVV.

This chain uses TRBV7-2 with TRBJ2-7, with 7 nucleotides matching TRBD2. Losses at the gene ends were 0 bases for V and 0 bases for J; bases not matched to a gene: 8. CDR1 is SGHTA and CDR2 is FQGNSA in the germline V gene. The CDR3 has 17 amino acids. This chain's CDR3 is CASSLALGGGSSYEQYV. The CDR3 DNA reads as TGTGCCAGCAGCTTAGCGCTTGGGGGGGGGAGCTCCTACGAGCAGTACGTC.

The CDR3 bases are TGCGCCAGCAGCTTGAGAGTCCTGAACACTGAAGCTTTCTTT. This codes for CASSLRVLNTEAFF. The chain recombines TRBV5-1 with TRBJ1-1; D remains unclear. CDR1 is SGHRS, CDR2 YFSETQ, per germline. CDR3 length: 14 amino acids. Trimming took 1 base from V and 0 from J, leaving 7 bases between them.

CDR3 protein: CASSFTGTGPKNIQYF. The CDR3 DNA sequence: TGTGCCAGCAGTTTCACCGGGACAGGGCCCAAAAACATTCAGTACTTC. This chain connects TRBV6-5 to TRBJ2-4, with 9 positions matching TRBD1. This CDR3 spans 16 amino acids. V gave up 4 bases and J gave up 2 bases; unmatched junction bases: 6. Per germline, CDR1 MNHEY and CDR2 SVGAGI.

CDR3 DNA sequence: TGCGCCAGCAGCTTAAGGGTTAGCGCTGAAGCTTTCTTT. As protein: CASSLRVSAEAFF. The chain couples TRBV5-1 to TRBJ1-1; D not resolved. The CDR3 extends over 13 amino acids. Germline V gene sequence: CDR1 SGHRS, CDR2 YFSETQ. V lost 2 bases and J lost 6, with 11 bases in between.

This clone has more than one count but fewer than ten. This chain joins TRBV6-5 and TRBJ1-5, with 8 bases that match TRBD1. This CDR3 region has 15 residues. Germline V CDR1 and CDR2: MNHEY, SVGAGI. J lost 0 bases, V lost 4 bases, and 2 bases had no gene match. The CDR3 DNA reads TGTGCCAGCAGTTCACAGGGGGTTAGCAATCAGCCCCAGCATTTT. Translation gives CASSSQGVSNQPQHF.

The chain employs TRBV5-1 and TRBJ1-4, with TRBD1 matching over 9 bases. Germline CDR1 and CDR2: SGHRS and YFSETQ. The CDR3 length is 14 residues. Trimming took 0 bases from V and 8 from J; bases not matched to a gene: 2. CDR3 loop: CASSLGDRVEKLFF. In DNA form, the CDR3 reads TGCGCCAGCAGCTTGGGGGACAGGGTCGAAAAACTGTTTTTT.

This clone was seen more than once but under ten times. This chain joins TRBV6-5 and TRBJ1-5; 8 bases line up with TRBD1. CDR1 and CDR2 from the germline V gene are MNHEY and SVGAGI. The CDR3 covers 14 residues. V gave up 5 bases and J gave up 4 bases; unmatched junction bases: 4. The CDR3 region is CASSRQGSNQPQHF. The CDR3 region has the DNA TGTGCCAGCAGTCGACAGGGGTCGAATCAGCCCCAGCATTTT.

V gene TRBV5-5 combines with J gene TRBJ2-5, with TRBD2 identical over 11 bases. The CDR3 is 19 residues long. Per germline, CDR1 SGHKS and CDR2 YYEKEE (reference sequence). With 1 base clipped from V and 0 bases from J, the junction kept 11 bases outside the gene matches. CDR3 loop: CASSLRISGGVLDQETQYF. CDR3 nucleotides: TGTGCCAGCAGCTTGCGAATTAGCGGGGGGGTTTTAGACCAAGAGACCCAGTACTTC. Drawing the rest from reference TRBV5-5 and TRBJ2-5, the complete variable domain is DAGVTQSPTHLIKTRGQQVTLRCSPISGHKSVSWYQQVLGQGPQFIFQYYEKEERGRGNFPDRFSARQFPNYSSELNVNALLLGDSALYLCASSLRISGGVLDQETQYFGPGTRLLVL.

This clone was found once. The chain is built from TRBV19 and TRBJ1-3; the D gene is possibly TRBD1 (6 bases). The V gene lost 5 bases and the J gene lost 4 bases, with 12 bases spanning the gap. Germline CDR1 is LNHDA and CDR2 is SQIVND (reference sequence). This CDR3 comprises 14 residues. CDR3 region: CASSLQGSGNTIYF. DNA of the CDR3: TGTGCCAGTAGTCTACAGGGATCCGGAAACACCATATATTTT.

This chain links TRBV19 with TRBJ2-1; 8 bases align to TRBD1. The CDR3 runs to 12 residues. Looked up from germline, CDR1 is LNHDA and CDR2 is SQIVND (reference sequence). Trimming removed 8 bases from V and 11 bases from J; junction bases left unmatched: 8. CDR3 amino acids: CASAGDRSQQFF. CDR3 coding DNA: TGTGCCAGTGCCGGGGACAGGAGCCAGCAGTTCTTC.

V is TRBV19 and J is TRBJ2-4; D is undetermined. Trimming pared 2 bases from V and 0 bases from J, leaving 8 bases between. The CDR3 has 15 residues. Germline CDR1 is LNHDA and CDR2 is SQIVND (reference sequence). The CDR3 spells CASSITSLAKNIQYF. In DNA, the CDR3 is TGTGCCAGTAGTATAACATCCCTAGCCAAAAACATTCAGTACTTC. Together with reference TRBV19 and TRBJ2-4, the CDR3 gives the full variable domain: DGGITQSPKYLFRKEGQNVTLSCEQNLNHDAMYWYRQDPGQGLRLIYYSQIVNDFQKGDIAEGYSVSREKKESFPLTVTSAQKNPTAFYLCASSITSLAKNIQYFGAGTRLSVL.

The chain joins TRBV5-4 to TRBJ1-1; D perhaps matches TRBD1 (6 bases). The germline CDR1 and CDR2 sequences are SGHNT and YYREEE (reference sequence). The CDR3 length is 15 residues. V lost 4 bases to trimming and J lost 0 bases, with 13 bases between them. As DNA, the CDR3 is TGTGCCAGCAGCAAACCGGGACACCTGAACACTGAAGCTTTCTTT. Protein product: CASSKPGHLNTEAFF.

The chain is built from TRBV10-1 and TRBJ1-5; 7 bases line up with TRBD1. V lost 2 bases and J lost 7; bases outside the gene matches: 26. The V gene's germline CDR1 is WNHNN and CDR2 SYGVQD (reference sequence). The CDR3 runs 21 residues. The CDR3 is CASSEGGDRKRWGAGEQPQHF. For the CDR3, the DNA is TGCGCCAGCAGTGAGGGGGGGGACAGAAAGAGATGGGGGGCAGGCGAGCAGCCCCAGCATTTT.